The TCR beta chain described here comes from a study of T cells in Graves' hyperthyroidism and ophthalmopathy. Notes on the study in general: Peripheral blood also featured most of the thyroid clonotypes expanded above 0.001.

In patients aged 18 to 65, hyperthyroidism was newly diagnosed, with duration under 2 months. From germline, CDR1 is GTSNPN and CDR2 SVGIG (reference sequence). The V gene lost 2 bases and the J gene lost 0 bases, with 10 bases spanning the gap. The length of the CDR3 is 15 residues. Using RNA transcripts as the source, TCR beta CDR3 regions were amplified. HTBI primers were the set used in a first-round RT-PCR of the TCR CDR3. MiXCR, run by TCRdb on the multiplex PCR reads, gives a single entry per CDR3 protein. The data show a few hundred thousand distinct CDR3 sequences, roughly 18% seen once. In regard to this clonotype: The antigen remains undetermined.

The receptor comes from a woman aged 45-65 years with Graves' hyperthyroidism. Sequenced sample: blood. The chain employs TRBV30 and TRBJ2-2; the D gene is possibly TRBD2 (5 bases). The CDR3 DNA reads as TGTGCCTGGAGTACTGGACTTACGAACACCGGGGAGCTGTTTTTT. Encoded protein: CAWSTGLTNTGELFF. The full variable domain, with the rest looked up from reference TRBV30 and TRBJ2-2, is SQTIHQWPATLVQPVGSPLSLECTVEGTSNPNLYWYRQAAGRGLQLLFYSVGIGQISSEVPQNLSASRPQDRQFILSSKKLLLSDSGFYLCAWSTGLTNTGELFFGEGSRLTVL.